The entry below describes one TCR beta chain. Its specificity is unknown. A much larger clone sits a single nucleotide away, making a read error possible. The authors ran a second PCR of about 6 to 11 cycles using a sample-barcoded 5' primer and a J-beta primer mix. Each CDR3 protein is one row after TCRdb ran MiXCR on the 5' RACE reads. The profile shows about 600,000 distinct CDR3 sequences, around half of them singletons. Collection of 9.5 to 10 milliliters of peripheral blood was performed for each donor. The sample belongs to a study of blood T cells in healthy people across ages. Study-wide results and limits: Both naive CD4+ cell counts and diversity were greater in long-lived donors than in aged donors. While age rose, TCR beta diversity per million T cells dropped in a roughly linear way. PBMCs left unsorted prevented a conclusive naive versus antigen-experienced comparison.

Germline V lookup: CDR1 SGHAT, CDR2 FQDESV (reference sequence). J gave up 7 bases and V 2 bases, and 11 bases lay outside the gene matches. This CDR3 spans 16 amino acids. The sample taken for sequencing was blood. This clonotype originated in an elderly man in good health. This chain joins TRBV11-1 and TRBJ2-7; 10 positions agree with TRBD2. The CDR3 spells CASSLTASGGYNEQYF. DNA for the CDR3: TGTGCCAGCAGCTTAACGGCTAGCGGGGGATACAATGAGCAGTACTTC.